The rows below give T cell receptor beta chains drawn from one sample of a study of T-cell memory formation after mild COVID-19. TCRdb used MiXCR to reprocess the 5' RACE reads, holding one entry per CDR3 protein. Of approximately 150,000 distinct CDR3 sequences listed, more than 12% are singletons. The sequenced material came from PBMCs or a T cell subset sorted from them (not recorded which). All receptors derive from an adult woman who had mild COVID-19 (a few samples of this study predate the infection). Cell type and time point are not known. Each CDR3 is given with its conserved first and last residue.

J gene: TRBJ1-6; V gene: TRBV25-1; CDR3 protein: CASRDRGLYNSPLHF
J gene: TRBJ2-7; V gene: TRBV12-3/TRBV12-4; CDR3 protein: CASTDGGALQYF
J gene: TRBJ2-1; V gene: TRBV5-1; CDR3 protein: CASSLGTGDRNEQFF
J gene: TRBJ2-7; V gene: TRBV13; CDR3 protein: CASSLPTSGSDEQYF
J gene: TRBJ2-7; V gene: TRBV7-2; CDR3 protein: CASSLLAGGPNEQYF
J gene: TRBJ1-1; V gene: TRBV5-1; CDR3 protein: CASHPGAGTGMNTEAFF
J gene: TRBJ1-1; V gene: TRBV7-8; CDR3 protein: CASSRGPNTEAFF
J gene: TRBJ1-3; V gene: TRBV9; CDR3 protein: CASSLRGQHSGDTIYF
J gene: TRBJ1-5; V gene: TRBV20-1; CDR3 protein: CSARGPLPQPQHF
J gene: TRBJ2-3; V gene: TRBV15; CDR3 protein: CATSRDWRDTQYF
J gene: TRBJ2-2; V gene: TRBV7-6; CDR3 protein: CASSLASGGNTGELFF
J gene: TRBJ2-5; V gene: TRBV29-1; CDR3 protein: CSVAAGGWETQYF
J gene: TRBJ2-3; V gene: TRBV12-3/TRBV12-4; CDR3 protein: CALAGGVADTQYF
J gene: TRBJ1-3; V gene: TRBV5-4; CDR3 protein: CASTKGGTHSGNTIYF
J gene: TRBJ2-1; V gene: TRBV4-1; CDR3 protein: CASSQDWTGPNEQFF
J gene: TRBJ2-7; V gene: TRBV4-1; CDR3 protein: CASSQGRGGPYEQYF
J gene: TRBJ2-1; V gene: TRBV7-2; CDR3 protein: CASSLSGLVGGEQFF
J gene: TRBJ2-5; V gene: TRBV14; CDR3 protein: CASSRLGPAETQYF
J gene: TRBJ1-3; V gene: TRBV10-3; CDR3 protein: CAISDAVSGNTIYF
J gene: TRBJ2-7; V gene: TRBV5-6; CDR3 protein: CASSSLLYSYEQYF
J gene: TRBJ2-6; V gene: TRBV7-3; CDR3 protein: CASSRGANVLTF
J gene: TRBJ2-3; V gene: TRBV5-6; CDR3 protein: CASSLAQGGSDTQYF
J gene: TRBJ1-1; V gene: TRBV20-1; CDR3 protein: CSARDSRDKNTEAFF
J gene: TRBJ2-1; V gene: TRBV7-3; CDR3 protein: CASSGNDGYNEQFF
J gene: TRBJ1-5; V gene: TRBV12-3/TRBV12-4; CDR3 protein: CASSPGQGATGNQPQHF
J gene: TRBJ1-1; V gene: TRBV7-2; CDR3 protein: CASTVLTGRGRNTEAFF
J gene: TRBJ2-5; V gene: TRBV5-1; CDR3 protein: CASSLVSSGQETQYF
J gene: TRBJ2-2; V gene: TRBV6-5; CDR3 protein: CASRRTSGGGGTGELFF
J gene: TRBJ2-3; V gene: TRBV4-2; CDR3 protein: CASSQDRDATDTQYF
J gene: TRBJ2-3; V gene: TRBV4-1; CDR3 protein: CASSHPLDRGSDTQYF
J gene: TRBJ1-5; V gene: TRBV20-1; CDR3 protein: CSARVGAGSNQPQHF
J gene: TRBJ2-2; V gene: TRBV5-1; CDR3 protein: CASSLEVGHTGELFF
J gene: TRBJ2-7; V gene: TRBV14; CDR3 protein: CASSQGAGPLYEQYF
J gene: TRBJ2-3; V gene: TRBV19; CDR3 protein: CASSSRQGMGTDTQYF
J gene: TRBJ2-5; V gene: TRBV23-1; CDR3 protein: CASSPNPHIQETQYF
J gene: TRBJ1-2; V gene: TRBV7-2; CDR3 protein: CASSSRSGGGNYGYTF
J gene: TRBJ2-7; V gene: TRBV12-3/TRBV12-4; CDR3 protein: CASSLAGPEQYF
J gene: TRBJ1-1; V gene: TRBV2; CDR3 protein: CASSPYRGRNTEAFF
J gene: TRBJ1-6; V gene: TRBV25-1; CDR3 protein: CASRRGMDNSPLHF
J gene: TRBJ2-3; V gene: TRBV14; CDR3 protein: CASSPGGYTQYF
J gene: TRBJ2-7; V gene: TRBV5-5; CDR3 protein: CASSSGTGWAEQYF
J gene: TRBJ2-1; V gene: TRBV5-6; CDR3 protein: CASRNGLAGINEQFF
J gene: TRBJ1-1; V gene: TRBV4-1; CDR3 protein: CASSHGVANTEAFF
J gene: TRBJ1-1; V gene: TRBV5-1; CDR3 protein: CASSLQGLGTEAFF
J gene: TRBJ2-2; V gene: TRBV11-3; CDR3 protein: CASSSSPASGSSGELFF
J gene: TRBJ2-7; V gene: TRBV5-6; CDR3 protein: CASSLGREQYF
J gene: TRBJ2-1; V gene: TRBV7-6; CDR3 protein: CASSIRVGNEQFF
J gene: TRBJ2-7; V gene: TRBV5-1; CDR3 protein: CASRLAGQGYEQYF
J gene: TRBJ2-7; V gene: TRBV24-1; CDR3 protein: CAAGTGSYEQYF
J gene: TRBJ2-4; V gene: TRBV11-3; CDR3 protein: CASSRKAGGPVNIQYF
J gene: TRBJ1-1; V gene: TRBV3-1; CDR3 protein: CASSPRVFTEAFF
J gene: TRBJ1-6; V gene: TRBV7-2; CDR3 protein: CASSPASSYNSPLHF